This T cell receptor beta chain came from a study of blood T cell repertoires in COVID-19. For the study at large: The samples span acute and convalescent COVID-19 from the United States, Italy and Spain. PBMCs, B-cell-depleted T cells, or T cells provided the cDNA or gDNA that made up the material.

Germline V CDR1 and CDR2: SGHRS, YFSETQ. The V segment lost 1 base and the J segment 0 bases; nucleotides outside the gene matches: 4. The CDR3 is made up of 16 amino acids. In the original processing: Reference gene primer amplification yielded estimated nucleated cell counts. The repertoire was sequenced with immunoSEQ multiplex PCR; TCRdb's copy has only in-frame clones and lacks some. V, J and clone size derive from that table, while D and trimming were established from the DNA sequence. The sample lists 100,000 to 150,000 clones; 70% to 90% were seen once. Sequenced input: peripheral blood. The J gene is TRBJ1-3, the V gene TRBV5-1; TRBD1 aligns across 7 bases. The sequence was collected from a woman in her forties or fifties with acute or convalescent COVID-19. The CDR3: CASSLMDRSSGNTIYF. The CDR3 DNA follows: TGCGCCAGCAGCTTGATGGACAGGAGCTCTGGAAACACCATATATTTT.